This T cell receptor (beta chain) was observed in a study of OX40 agonist ivuxolimab in advanced cancers. Regarding the research as a whole: Ivuxolimab was a fully human IgG2 agonistic monoclonal antibody targeting the costimulatory receptor OX40 (CD134). Intravenous ivuxolimab was administered to patients every 2 weeks at six dose levels: 0.01, 0.1, 0.3, 1.5, 3 and 10 mg/kg. Of the roughly 52 dose-escalation patients, hepatocellular carcinoma was present in around 20, melanoma in approximately 15, renal cell carcinoma in 9 and head and neck cancer in 9. Partial responses occurred in three dose-escalation patients, of whom one had hepatocellular carcinoma and two had cutaneous melanoma. Patients were allowed to have had prior anti-PD-1, anti-PD-L1 or anti-CTLA-4 therapy, and around two fifths of the dose-escalation patients had been treated with checkpoint inhibitors. The monotherapy dose-escalation portion (N of about 57 patients) of the phase I ivuxolimab trial is reported in the paper. The point of sequencing TCRbeta in the periphery was to test whether ivuxolimab changed TCR sequence diversity and drove clonal T-cell expansion. In the dose-escalation cohort, about four fifths of patients were male, and the mean age was 60 years with a range of about 20 to 90.

Patients with a history of autoimmune disease or receiving systemic immunosuppression were excluded from the trial. In every dose cohort, peripheral blood was drawn for TCR sequencing at baseline, cycle 4 day 1, and cycle 7 day 1. The samples were taken from a phase I, first-in-human, multicenter, open-label dose-escalation trial of ivuxolimab. The trial enrolled adults with locally advanced or metastatic head and neck squamous cell, hepatocellular, melanoma or renal cell carcinoma. Before TCR sequencing, CD4+ and CD8+ T cells were separately sorted from peripheral blood. About this clone: Its antigen target is currently unknown. There are no base qualities to consult, and no much larger clone falls within one base.

Results the study describes overall, beyond this receptor: In the 0.1-3.0 mg/kg groups, partial responders were among the patients with the lowest normalized peripheral clonal expansion, particularly in CD8+ T cells. Low levels of normalized T-cell clonal expansion were also shown by some nonresponding patients. After ivuxolimab, expanded clones were on average more numerous among CD8+ T cells than among CD4+ T cells. At doses from 0.1 to 3.0 mg/kg, clonal expansion was seen in both CD4+ and CD8+ blood T cells between baseline and week 6. Antigen specificity was not determined for the clonally expanded peripheral T cells.

To sequence the TCRbeta CDR3 region, genomic DNA was isolated from the sorted cells. The immunoSEQ Assay was used to sequence the TCRbeta CDR3 regions. Here the immuneACCESS table is served through TCRdb, limited to in-frame sequences with V and J called. Missing clones are a known gap in these copies; in checked studies unresolved V genes cover under half, and the rest lacks a known reason. The sample table shows roughly 59,000 clones, and roughly 84% are seen once. The ten most abundant clones make up approximately 2% of the sample. The germline V gene (reference sequence) specifies LNHDA as CDR1 and SQIVND as CDR2. The CDR3 goes from the cysteine to the phenylalanine over 15 residues. The DNA shown is the 45-base CDR3, in frame from base 1. V loses 5 bases of germline sequence and J loses 2 bases, and the interval between the two ends is 13 bases.

This specimen consisted of CD4+ or CD8+ T cells sorted from blood, obtained in a trial of the OX40 agonist ivuxolimab. Rearrangement joined TRBV19 to TRBJ1-5, with an unclear D gene assignment. This receptor was identified in an adult with an advanced solid tumor such as melanoma, head and neck, liver or kidney cancer. The nucleotide sequence reads TGTGCCAGTAGTCCCGGCCCTGGAGGCAATCAGCCCCAGCATTTT. This encodes CASSPGPGGNQPQHF.